These 21 T cell receptor beta chains came from one sample sequenced in a study of T-cell memory formation after mild COVID-19. One entry per CDR3 protein results from TCRdb running MiXCR on the 5' RACE reads. The table lists more than 150,000 distinct CDR3 sequences, roughly 20% of them singletons, with roughly 3.8% in the top ten. The sequenced sample was PBMCs or a T cell subset sorted from them (not recorded which). These receptors all come from a man aged 18-30 years who had mild COVID-19 (a few samples of this study predate the infection). Cell type and time point are not known.

The J gene is TRBJ2-7, the V gene TRBV2; D may correspond to TRBD1 or TRBD2 (5 bases each). Deletions cut 6 bases from V and 4 bases from J, with 16 bases between. The CDR3 is 14 amino acids. CDR1 is SNHLY and CDR2 is FYNNEI in the germline V gene. The DNA for the CDR3 is TGTGCCAGCAGGAGAGGGACGGGCTGGTACGAGCAGTACGTC. Protein product: CASRRGTGWYEQYV.

The CDR3 nucleotides read TGTGCCAGCTCACCACCGGACAGGGCTGGAAACACCATATATTTT. This translates into CASSPPDRAGNTIYF. The V and J genes are TRBV18 and TRBJ1-3, with 8 bases that match TRBD1. In germline, CDR1 is KGHSH, CDR2 LQKENI. With 0 bases clipped from V and 2 bases from J, the junction kept 0 bases outside the gene matches. There are 15 residues in the CDR3.

The chain recombines TRBV28 with TRBJ2-7; D not resolved. CDR3 length: 11 residues. The V end lost 6 bases, the J end lost 4 bases, and 7 bases lay between the germline ends. CDR1 is MDHEN and CDR2 is SYDVKM in the germline V gene. The CDR3 loop reads CASRSSYEQYV. The CDR3 region has the DNA TGTGCCAGCAGGTCCTCTTACGAGCAGTACGTC.

This clonotype has only a few counts. V and J are TRBV6-6 and TRBJ1-6; 7 positions match TRBD1. Trimming at V came to 6 bases and at J to 6 bases, leaving 5 bases not matched to a gene. The CDR3 extends over 14 amino acids. Germline lookup yields CDR1 MNHNY and CDR2 SVGAGI (reference sequence). Written as DNA, the CDR3 is TGTGCCAGCAGCATCAGGGGGGGTAATTCACCCCTCCACTTT. Its protein product is CASSIRGGNSPLHF.

Only a few counts were recorded for this clonotype. The rearrangement joins TRBV2 to TRBJ2-5; a weak D match, TRBD1 (6 bases). CDR1 and CDR2 (germline): SNHLY, FYNNEI. This CDR3 has 12 amino acids. V dropped 10 bases and J dropped 3 bases, with 12 bases sitting between them. The CDR3 DNA sequence: TGTGCCACCTCCGAGGGGGAAGAGACCCAGTACTTC. Amino acids: CATSEGEETQYF. The variable domain in full, completed from reference TRBV2 and TRBJ2-5, reads EPEVTQTPSHQVTQMGQEVILRCVPISNHLYFYWYRQILGQKVEFLVSFYNNEISEKSEIFDDQFSVERPDGSNFTLKIRSTKLEDSAMYFCATSEGEETQYFGPGTRLLVL.

The sample holds a few counts of this clonotype. The V and J genes are TRBV4-2 and TRBJ2-6, with D hard to call. The CDR3 loop spans 17 amino acids. V was trimmed by 1 base and J by 0 bases, leaving 10 bases between them. CDR1 LGHNA and CDR2 YNFKEQ come from the germline V gene. CDR3 sequence (DNA): TGTGCCAGCAGCCAAGGTGCTAGGGTCTCTGGGGCCAACGTCCTGACTTTC. Protein sequence: CASSQGARVSGANVLTF.

This chain links TRBV24-1 with TRBJ2-1; D is possibly TRBD1 (5 bases). The germline gives CDR1 KGHDR, CDR2 SFDVKD. The CDR3 consists of 12 residues. The germline V and J ends were trimmed by 10 bases and 5 bases, with 11 bases remaining between them. CDR3 loop: CATEDRDNEQFF. The CDR3 coding sequence is TGTGCCACAGAAGACAGAGACAATGAGCAGTTCTTC.

This clonotype was recorded many times. This chain uses TRBV5-1 with TRBJ2-4, with 8 bases identical to TRBD1. J was trimmed by 0 bases and V by 10 bases; bases with no gene match: 9. The CDR3 has 15 amino acids. Germline values: CDR1 SGHRS, CDR2 YFSETQ. This chain's CDR3 is CAGEDRDLAKNIQYF. For the CDR3, the DNA is TGCGCCGGGGAGGACAGGGACCTAGCCAAAAACATTCAGTACTTC.

V is TRBV6-2 or TRBV6-3 and J is TRBJ1-5; D unclear. Germline V gene sequence: CDR1 MNHEY, CDR2 SVGEGT. V was shortened by 5 bases and J by 6 bases, with 17 bases between the two germline ends. This CDR3 region has 15 residues. The CDR3 reads CASSPPRGAAQPQHF. CDR3 in DNA: TGTGCCAGCAGTCCTCCCCGGGGAGCGGCTCAGCCCCAGCATTTT.

This clonotype was observed a handful of times. This chain joins TRBV7-2 and TRBJ2-3, with TRBD2 identical over 10 bases. Per germline, CDR1 SGHTA and CDR2 FQGNSA. Unmatched junction bases numbered 2, after V lost 3 bases and J lost 2 bases. This CDR3 spans 15 amino acids. The CDR3 bases are TGTGCCAGCAGCTTGGGGACTAGCGCCACAGATACGCAGTATTTT. Protein: CASSLGTSATDTQYF.

The chain links TRBV7-2 to TRBJ1-2, with TRBD1 as a possible D gene (5 bases). The CDR3 has 13 residues. V was pared by 4 bases and J by 8 bases, with 14 bases between. The germline CDR1 and CDR2 sequences are SGHTA and FQGNSA. The CDR3 nucleotides read TGTGCCAGCAGCTCAAGGGTGGGGGGAGGCTACACCTTC. Protein: CASSSRVGGGYTF. The variable domain in full, completed from reference TRBV7-2 and TRBJ1-2, reads GAGVSQSPSNKVTEKGKDVELRCDPISGHTALYWYRQSLGQGLEFLIYFQGNSAPDKSGLPSDRFSAERTGGSVSTLTIQRTQQEDSAVYLCASSSRVGGGYTFGSGTRLTVV.

The gene calls are TRBV12-3 or TRBV12-4 and TRBJ2-3; possibly TRBD1 or TRBD2 for D (6 bases each). V dropped 7 bases and J dropped 2 bases, with 16 bases sitting between them. The length of the CDR3 is 15 residues. The CDR3 here is CASTPPGADTDTQYF. In nucleotides, the CDR3 is TGTGCCAGCACTCCTCCGGGGGCGGACACAGATACGCAGTATTTT.

CDR3 residues: CASSSGWVETQYF. CDR3 in DNA: TGTGCCAGCAGTTCAGGTTGGGTAGAGACCCAGTACTTC. J is TRBJ2-5 and V is TRBV12-3 or TRBV12-4, with D uncertain. This CDR3 region has 13 residues. Trimming took 4 bases from V and 4 from J, leaving 10 bases between them.

The CDR3 region has the DNA TGTGCCAGCAGCCCCCGGGGGGCGAGAGAGGAGCAGTATTTT. It encodes CASSPRGAREEQYF. This chain joins TRBV7-2 and TRBJ2-3; D might be TRBD2 (7 bases). CDR1 and CDR2 from the germline V gene are SGHTA and FQGNSA. CDR3 length: 14 amino acids. Trimming removed 5 bases from V and 11 bases from J, with 20 bases in between.

This chain connects TRBV6-2 or TRBV6-3 to TRBJ2-1, with 11 bases matching TRBD1. The CDR3 consists of 15 residues. Germline trimming cut 4 bases from V and 2 bases from J; bases unmatched to any gene: 1. The germline CDR1 and CDR2 sequences are MNHEY and SVGEGT. The chain's CDR3 is CASSSGQGAYNEQFF. The DNA for the CDR3 is TGTGCCAGCAGTTCGGGACAGGGGGCCTACAATGAGCAGTTCTTC.

This clonotype came up a few times. This chain connects TRBV20-1 to TRBJ1-4; D gene ambiguous. Trimming stripped 3 bases from V and 8 bases from J, with 7 bases between. The CDR3 sequence is 11 residues long. CDR1 is DFQATT, CDR2 SNEGSKA, per germline (reference sequence). CDR3 nucleotide sequence: TGCAGTGCTAGTAGGCTGGAAAAACTGTTTTTT. Residues: CSASRLEKLFF.

This clonotype occurred a few times. The rearrangement links TRBV4-2 to TRBJ2-5, with D unclear. Germline CDR1 and CDR2: LGHNA and YNFKEQ. V was clipped by 3 bases and J by 1 base, with 6 bases between them. The CDR3 length is 13 residues. CDR3 protein: CASSQVLQETQYF. Written as DNA, the CDR3 is TGTGCCAGCAGCCAGGTCCTCCAAGAGACCCAGTACTTC.

The chain combines TRBV6-1 with TRBJ1-6; D possibly corresponds to TRBD1 (5 bases). V gave up 6 bases and J gave up 6 bases, with 21 bases separating them. From germline, CDR1 is MNHNS and CDR2 SASEGT. The CDR3 loop spans 17 amino acids. CDR3 protein: CASSSDFGTVGNSPLHF. The CDR3 DNA reads as TGTGCCAGCAGCTCAGATTTCGGGACGGTCGGTAATTCACCCCTCCACTTT.

This clonotype was counted only a few times. The chain is built from TRBV20-1 and TRBJ2-1; D gene uncertain. Germline lookup yields CDR1 DFQATT and CDR2 SNEGSKA (reference sequence). The CDR3 is 14 residues long. The V end lost 6 bases, the J end lost 5 bases, and 17 bases lay between the germline ends. In DNA, the CDR3 is TGCAGTGCCAGTAGTCGCCTGGCCCACAATGAGCAGTTCTTC. As protein: CSASSRLAHNEQFF.

The chain uses TRBV27 and TRBJ2-3, with TRBD2 as a possible D gene (6 bases). The CDR3 is 11 amino acids. The V gene's germline CDR1 is MNHEY and CDR2 SMNVEV (reference sequence). The V end lost 9 bases, the J end lost 8 bases, and 12 bases lay between the germline ends. Written as DNA, the CDR3 is TGTGCCAGTTCTAGCGTCGGTACGCAGTATTTT. It codes for CASSSVGTQYF.

The sample holds a few counts of this clonotype. V and J are TRBV6-2 or TRBV6-3 and TRBJ1-1, with a possible D match to TRBD1 (5 bases). Looked up from germline, CDR1 is MNHEY and CDR2 is SVGEGT. V was trimmed by 4 bases and J by 10 bases, leaving 13 bases between them. The CDR3 sequence is 12 residues long. The CDR3 loop reads CASSSRDGGAFF. The CDR3 DNA reads as TGTGCCAGCAGTTCGCGGGACGGCGGAGCTTTCTTT.